This TCR beta chain was recovered during a study of cytomegalovirus exposure and HLA in healthy donors. The overall study: A subsequent analysis reported that the roughly 120 validation repertoires were produced on the same platform that had also been used for the 600 to 700 first-cohort repertoires.

Method: immunoSEQ multiplex PCR; TCRdb's copy keeps in-frame clones and lacks some. Of 130,000 to 150,000 clones in the sample, 85% to 90% were seen once. Germline assignment: CDR1 MDHEN and CDR2 SYDVKM. V dropped 3 bases and J dropped 0 bases, with 12 bases sitting between them. The CDR3 consists of 16 residues. The origin of this receptor is a woman aged 18-29 years in good health and CMV-seropositive. The J gene is TRBJ1-3, the V gene TRBV28; D may be TRBD1 (6 bases). Sample: PBMCs. The CDR3 is CASSFPQGSSGNTIYF. The CDR3 DNA is TGTGCCAGCAGTTTCCCTCAGGGGAGCTCTGGAAACACCATATATTTT. Full variable domain (remainder filled in from reference TRBV28 and TRBJ1-3): DVKVTQSSRYLVKRTGEKVFLECVQDMDHENMFWYRQDPGLGLRLIYFSYDVKMKEKGDIPEGYSVSREKKERFSLILESASTNQTSMYLCASSFPQGSSGNTIYFGEGSWLTVV.